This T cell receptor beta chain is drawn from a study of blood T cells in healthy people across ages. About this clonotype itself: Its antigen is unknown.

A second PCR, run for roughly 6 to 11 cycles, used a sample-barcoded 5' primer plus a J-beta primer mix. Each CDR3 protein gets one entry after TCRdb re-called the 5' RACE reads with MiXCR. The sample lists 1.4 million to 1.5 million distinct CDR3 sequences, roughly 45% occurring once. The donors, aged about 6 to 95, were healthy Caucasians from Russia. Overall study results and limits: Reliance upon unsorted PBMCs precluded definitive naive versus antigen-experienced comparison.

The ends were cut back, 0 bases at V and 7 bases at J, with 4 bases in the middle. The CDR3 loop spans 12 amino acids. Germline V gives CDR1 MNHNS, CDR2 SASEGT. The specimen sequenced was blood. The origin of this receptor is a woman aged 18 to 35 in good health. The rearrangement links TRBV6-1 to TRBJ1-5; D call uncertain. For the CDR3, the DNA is TGTGCCAGCAGTGAAGCTTGGCAGCCCCAGCATTTT. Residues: CASSEAWQPQHF.